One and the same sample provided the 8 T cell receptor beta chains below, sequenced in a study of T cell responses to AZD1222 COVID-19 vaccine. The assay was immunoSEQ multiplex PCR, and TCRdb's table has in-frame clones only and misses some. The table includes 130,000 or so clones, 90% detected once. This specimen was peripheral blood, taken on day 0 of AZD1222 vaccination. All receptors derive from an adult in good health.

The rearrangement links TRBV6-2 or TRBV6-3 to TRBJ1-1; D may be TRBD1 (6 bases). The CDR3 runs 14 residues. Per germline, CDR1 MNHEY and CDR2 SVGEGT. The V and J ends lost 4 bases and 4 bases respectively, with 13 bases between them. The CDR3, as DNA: TGTGCCAGCAGTTCAGGGGATTCGGGCACTGAAGCTTTCTTT. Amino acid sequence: CASSSGDSGTEAFF.

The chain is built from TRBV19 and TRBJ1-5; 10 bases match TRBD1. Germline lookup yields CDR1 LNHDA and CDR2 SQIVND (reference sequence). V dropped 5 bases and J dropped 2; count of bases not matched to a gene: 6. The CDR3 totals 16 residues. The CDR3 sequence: CASSPRTGGGNQPQHF. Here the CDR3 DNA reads TGTGCCAGTAGTCCGCGGACAGGGGGAGGCAATCAGCCCCAGCATTTT.

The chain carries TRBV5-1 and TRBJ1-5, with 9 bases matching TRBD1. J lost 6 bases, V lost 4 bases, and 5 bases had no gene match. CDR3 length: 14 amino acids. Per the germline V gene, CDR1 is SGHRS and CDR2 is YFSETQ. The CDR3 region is CASSQGTGLQPQHF. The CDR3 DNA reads TGCGCCAGCAGCCAAGGGACAGGGCTTCAGCCCCAGCATTTT.

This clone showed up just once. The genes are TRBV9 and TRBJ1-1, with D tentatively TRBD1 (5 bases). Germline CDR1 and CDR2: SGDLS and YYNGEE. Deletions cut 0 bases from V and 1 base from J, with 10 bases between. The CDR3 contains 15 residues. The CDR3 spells CASSVAPTENTEAFF. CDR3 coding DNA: TGTGCCAGCAGCGTAGCCCCGACAGAGAACACTGAAGCTTTCTTT.

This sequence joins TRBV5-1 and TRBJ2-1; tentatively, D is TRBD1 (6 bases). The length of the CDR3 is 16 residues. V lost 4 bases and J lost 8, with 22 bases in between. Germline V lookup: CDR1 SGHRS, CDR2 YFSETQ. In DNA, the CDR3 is TGCGCCAGCAGCCAAATTGGACAGCGACCTGAGGATGAGCAGTTCTTC. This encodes CASSQIGQRPEDEQFF.

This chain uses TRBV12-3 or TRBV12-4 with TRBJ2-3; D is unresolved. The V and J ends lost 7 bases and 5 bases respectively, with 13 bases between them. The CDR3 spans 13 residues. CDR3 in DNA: TGTGCCAGCACCCTAGGGCGTAGAGATACGCAGTATTTT. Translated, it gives CASTLGRRDTQYF.

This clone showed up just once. The CDR3 region has the DNA TGTGCCAGCAGTTACCACGGACCGCGGGGGACTGAAGCTTTCTTT. As protein: CASSYHGPRGTEAFF. V is TRBV6-2 or TRBV6-3 and J is TRBJ1-1; weak D call: TRBD1 (5 bases). The CDR3 covers 15 residues. V was trimmed by 2 bases and J by 5 bases, leaving 15 bases between them. The V gene's germline CDR1 is MNHEY and CDR2 SVGEGT.

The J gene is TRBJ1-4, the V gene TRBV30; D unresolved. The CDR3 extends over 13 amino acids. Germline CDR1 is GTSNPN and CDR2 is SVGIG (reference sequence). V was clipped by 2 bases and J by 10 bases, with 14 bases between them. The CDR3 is CAWSFKKLGKLFF. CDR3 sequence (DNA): TGTGCCTGGAGTTTCAAAAAACTTGGAAAACTGTTTTTT. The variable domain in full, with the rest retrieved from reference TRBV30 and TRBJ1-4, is SQTIHQWPATLVQPVGSPLSLECTVEGTSNPNLYWYRQAAGRGLQLLFYSVGIGQISSEVPQNLSASRPQDRQFILSSKKLLLSDSGFYLCAWSFKKLGKLFFGSGTQLSVL.